The sequence of this T cell receptor (beta chain) was determined in a study of T cells in Graves' hyperthyroidism and ophthalmopathy. Study at large: The blood sample was taken at first diagnosis, before treatment began.

This clonotype was detected a few times. The PBMCs were sourced from fresh peripheral blood (about 10 ml). V lost 9 bases, J lost 3 bases, and 22 bases stayed unmatched. This CDR3 has 18 amino acids. RNA transcripts were the template for amplifying TCR beta CDR3 regions. The TCR CDR3 first-round RT-PCR relied on the HTBI primer set. TCRdb recomputed calls from the multiplex PCR reads with MiXCR, one row per CDR3 protein. The sample contains about 600,000 distinct CDR3 sequences, 15% to 20% of which appear only once. The gene calls are TRBV12-3 or TRBV12-4 and TRBJ1-2; 7 bases line up with TRBD1. The specimen sequenced was blood. The TCR originated in a woman in her thirties or forties with Graves' ophthalmopathy. The CDR3 DNA is TGTGCCAGTGGCATCCCCTGGGGCCCCCCAGGGGGACACTATGGCTACACCTTC. This gives the protein CASGIPWGPPGGHYGYTF.